One and the same sample provided the 3 T cell receptor beta chains below, sequenced in a study of blood T cell repertoires in COVID-19. TCRdb's table, derived via immunoSEQ multiplex PCR, lists solely in-frame clones and lacks some. This sample has 150,000 to 200,000 clones, with about 90% found just once. Sequencing was performed on peripheral blood. The source of these receptors is a man in his sixties with acute or convalescent COVID-19.

This chain joins TRBV9 and TRBJ1-6; no clear D. Trimming took 3 bases from V and 10 from J, leaving 17 bases between them. The CDR3 runs 15 residues. From germline, CDR1 is SGDLS and CDR2 YYNGEE. The DNA of the CDR3 is TGTGCCAGCAGCGCCTTGGAGGGTAGAGGCTCACCCCTCCACTTT. Translated, it gives CASSALEGRGSPLHF.

The chain employs TRBV19 and TRBJ1-1; 7 nucleotides match TRBD1. Germline V gives CDR1 LNHDA, CDR2 SQIVND (reference sequence). V dropped 0 bases and J dropped 7; count of bases not matched to a gene: 5. This CDR3 spans 14 amino acids. DNA of the CDR3: TGTGCCAGTAGTATAGATATCGACAGGGTTGAAGCTTTCTTT. It is translated as CASSIDIDRVEAFF.

J is TRBJ1-2 and V is TRBV19; TRBD1 is a possible D gene (6 bases). There are 16 residues in the CDR3. Germline V lookup: CDR1 LNHDA, CDR2 SQIVND (reference sequence). Trimming cost V 2 bases and J 4 bases, with 17 bases left between them. The CDR3 loop is CASSILGTGTSYGYTF. CDR3 DNA: TGTGCCAGTAGTATATTGGGGACCGGGACATCCTATGGCTACACCTTC.